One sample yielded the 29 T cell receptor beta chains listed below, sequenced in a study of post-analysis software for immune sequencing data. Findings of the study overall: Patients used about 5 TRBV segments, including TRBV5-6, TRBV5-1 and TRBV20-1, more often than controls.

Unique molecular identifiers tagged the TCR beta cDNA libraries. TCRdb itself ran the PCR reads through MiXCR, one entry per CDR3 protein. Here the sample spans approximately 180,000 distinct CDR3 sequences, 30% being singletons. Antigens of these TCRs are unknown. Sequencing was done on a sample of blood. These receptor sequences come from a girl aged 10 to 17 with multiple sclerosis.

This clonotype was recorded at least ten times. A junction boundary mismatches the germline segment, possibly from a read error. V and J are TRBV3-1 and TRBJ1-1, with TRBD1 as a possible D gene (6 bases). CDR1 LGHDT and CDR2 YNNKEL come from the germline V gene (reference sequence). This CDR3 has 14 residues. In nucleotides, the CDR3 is TGCGCCAGCAGCTTGACAGGTCGGGACACTGAAGCTTTCTTT. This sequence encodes CASSLTGRDTEAFF.

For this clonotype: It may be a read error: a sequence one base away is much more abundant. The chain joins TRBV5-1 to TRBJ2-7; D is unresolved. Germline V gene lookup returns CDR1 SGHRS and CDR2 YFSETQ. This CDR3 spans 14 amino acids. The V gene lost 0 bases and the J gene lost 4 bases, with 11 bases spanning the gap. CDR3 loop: CASSLATGWYEQYF. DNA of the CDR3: TGCGCCAGCAGCTTGGCCACCGGGTGGTACGAGCAGTACTTC.

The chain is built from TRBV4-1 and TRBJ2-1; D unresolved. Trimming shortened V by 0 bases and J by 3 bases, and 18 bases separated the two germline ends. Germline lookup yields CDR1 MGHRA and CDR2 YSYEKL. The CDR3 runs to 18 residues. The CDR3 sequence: CASSQDSPTQKLYNEQFF. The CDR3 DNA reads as TGCGCCAGCAGCCAAGATTCGCCTACCCAAAAACTCTACAATGAGCAGTTCTTC.

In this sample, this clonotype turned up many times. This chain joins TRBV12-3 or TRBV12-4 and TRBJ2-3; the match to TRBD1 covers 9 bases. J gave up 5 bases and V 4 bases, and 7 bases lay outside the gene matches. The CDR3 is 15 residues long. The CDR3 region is CASSSDGTGLDTQYF. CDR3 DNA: TGTGCCAGCAGTTCAGACGGGACAGGGCTAGATACGCAGTATTTT.

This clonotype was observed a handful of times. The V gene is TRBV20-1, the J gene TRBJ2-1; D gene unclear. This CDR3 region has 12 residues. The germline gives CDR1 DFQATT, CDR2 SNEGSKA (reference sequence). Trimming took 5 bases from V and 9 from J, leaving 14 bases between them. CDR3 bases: TGCAGTGCTTGGCCGACAACCCGTGAGCAGTTCTTC. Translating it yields CSAWPTTREQFF.

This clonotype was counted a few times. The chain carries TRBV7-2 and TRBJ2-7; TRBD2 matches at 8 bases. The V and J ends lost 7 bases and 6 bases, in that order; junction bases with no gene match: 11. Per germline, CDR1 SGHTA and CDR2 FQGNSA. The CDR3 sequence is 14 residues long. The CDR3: CASNSTSAPGEQYF. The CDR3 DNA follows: TGTGCCAGCAACTCGACTAGCGCGCCCGGCGAGCAGTACTTC.

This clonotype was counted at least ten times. The CDR3 DNA is TGCGCCAGCAGCCAAGTAGACATGATAACCTACAATGAGCAGTTCTTC. Protein product: CASSQVDMITYNEQFF. This chain links TRBV4-1 with TRBJ2-1; the D is unclear. This CDR3 contains 16 residues. Germline-derived CDR1 and CDR2 are MGHRA and YSYEKL. Trimming removed 1 base from V and 2 bases from J, with 12 bases in between.

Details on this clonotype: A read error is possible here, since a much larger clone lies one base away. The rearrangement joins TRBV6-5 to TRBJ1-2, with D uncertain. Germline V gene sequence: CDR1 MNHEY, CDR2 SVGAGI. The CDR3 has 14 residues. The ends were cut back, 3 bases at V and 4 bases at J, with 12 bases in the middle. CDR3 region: CASSYESDSYGYTF. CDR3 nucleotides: TGTGCCAGCAGTTATGAATCAGATAGCTATGGCTACACCTTC.

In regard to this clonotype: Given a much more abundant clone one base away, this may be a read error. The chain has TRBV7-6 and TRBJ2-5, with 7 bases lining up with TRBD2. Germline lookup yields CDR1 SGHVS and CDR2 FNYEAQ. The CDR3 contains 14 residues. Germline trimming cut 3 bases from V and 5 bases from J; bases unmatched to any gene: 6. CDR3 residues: CASSLSGNGETQYF. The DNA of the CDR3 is TGTGCCAGCAGCTTGAGCGGGAATGGCGAGACCCAGTACTTC.

CDR3 residues: CASSTGWEGYNEQFF. Here the CDR3 DNA reads TGTGCCAGTAGTACGGGGTGGGAGGGCTACAATGAGCAGTTCTTC. V and J are TRBV19 and TRBJ2-1; 7 nucleotides align to TRBD2. CDR3 length: 15 amino acids. Germline CDR1 reads LNHDA; CDR2 reads SQIVND (reference sequence). V lost 4 bases to trimming and J lost 3 bases; unmatched junction nucleotides: 6.

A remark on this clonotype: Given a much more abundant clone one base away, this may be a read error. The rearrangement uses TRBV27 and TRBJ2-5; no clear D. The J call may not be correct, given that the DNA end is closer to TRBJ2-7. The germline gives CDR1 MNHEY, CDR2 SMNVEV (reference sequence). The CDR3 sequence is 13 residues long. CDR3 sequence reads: CASSGRSGYEQYF. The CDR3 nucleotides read TGTGCCAGCTCCGGCAGGTCTGGTTACGAGCAGTACTTC.

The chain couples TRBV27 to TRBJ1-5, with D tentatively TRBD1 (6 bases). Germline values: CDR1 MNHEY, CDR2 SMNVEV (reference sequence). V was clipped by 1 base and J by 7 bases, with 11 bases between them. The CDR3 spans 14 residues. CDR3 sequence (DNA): TGTGCCAGCAGTTTATTAGGGGGGTACCAGCCCCAGCATTTT. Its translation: CASSLLGGYQPQHF.

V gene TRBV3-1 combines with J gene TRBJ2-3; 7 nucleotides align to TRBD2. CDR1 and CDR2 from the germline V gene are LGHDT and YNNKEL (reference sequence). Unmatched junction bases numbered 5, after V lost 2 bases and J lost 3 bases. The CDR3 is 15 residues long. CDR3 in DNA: TGTGCCAGCAGCCAAAGGACTAGGAGGACAGATACGCAGTATTTT. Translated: CASSQRTRRTDTQYF.

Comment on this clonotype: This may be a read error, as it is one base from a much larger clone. In DNA form, the CDR3 reads TGTGCCATCAGGATCAGCGGGGAGTACAATGAGCAGTTCTTC. Protein sequence: CAIRISGEYNEQFF. J is TRBJ2-1 and V is TRBV10-3, with 7 positions matching TRBD2. Germline V lookup: CDR1 ENHRY, CDR2 SYGVKD. The CDR3 length is 14 residues. V gave up 6 bases and J gave up 4 bases; unmatched junction bases: 6.

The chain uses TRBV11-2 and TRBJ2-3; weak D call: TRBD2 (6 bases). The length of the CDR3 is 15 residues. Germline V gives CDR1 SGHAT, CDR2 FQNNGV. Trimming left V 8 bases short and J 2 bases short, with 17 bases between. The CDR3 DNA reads TGTGCCAGCGGACCTAGGGGCGGGGTCACAGATACGCAGTATTTT. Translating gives CASGPRGGVTDTQYF. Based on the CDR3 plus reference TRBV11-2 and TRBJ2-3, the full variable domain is EAGVAQSPRYKIIEKRQSVAFWCNPISGHATLYWYQQILGQGPKLLIQFQNNGVVDDSQLPKDRFSAERLKGVDSTLKIQPAKLEDSAVYLCASGPRGGVTDTQYFGPGTRLTVL.

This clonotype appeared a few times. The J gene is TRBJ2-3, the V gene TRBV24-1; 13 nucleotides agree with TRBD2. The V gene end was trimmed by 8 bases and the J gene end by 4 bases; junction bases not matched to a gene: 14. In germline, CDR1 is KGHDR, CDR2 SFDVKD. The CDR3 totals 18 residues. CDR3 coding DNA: TGTGCCACCACCTCCGGGACTAGCGGGACCCGGCGGGCAGATACGCAGTATTTT. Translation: CATTSGTSGTRRADTQYF.

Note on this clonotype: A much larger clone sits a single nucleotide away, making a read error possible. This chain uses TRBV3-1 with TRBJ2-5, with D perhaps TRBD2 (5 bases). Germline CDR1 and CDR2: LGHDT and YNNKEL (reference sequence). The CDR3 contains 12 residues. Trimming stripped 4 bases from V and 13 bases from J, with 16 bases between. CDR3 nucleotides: TGTGCCAGCAGCCCGGACTTATACGAGCGGTACTTC. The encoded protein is CASSPDLYERYF.

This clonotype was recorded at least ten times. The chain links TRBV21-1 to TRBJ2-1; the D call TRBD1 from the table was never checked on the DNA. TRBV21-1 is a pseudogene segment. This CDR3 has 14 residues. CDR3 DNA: TGTGCCAGCAGCCCCCCCCGGGAGGACAATGAGCAGTTCTTC. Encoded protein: CASSPPREDNEQFF.

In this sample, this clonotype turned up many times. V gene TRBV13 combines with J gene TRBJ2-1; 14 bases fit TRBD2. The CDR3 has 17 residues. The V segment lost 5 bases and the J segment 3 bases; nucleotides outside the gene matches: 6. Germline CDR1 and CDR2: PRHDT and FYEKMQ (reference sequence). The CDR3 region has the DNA TGTGCCAGCAGCCCGGGACTAGCGGGAGCAGTCTACAATGAGCAGTTCTTC. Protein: CASSPGLAGAVYNEQFF.

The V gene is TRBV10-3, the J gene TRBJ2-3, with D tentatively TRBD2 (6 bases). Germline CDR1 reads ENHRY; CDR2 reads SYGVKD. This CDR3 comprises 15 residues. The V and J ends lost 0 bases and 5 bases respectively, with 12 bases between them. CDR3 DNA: TGTGCCATCAGTGAGTCGCGAGGGCGGGGAGATACGCAGTATTTT. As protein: CAISESRGRGDTQYF.

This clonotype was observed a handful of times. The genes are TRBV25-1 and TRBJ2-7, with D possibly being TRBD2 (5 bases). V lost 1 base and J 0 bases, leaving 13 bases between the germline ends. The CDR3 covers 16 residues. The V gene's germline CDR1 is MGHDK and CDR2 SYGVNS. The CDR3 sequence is CASSESFIGSSYEQYF. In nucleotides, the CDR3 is TGTGCCAGCAGTGAATCTTTTATAGGGAGCTCCTACGAGCAGTACTTC.

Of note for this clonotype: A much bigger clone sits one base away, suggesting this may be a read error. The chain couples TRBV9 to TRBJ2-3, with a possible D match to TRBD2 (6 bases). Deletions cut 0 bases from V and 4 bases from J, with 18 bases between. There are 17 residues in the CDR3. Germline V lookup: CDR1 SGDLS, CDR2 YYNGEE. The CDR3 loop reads CASSVEGRSWRADTQYF. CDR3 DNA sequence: TGTGCCAGCAGCGTAGAGGGTCGTAGCTGGAGGGCAGATACGCAGTATTTT.

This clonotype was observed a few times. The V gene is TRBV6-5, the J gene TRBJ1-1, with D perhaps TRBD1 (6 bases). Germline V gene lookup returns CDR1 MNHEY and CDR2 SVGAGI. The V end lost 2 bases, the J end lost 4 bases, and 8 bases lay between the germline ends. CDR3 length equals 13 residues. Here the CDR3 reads CASSYQGLTEAFF. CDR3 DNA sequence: TGTGCCAGCAGTTACCAGGGGCTCACTGAAGCTTTCTTT.

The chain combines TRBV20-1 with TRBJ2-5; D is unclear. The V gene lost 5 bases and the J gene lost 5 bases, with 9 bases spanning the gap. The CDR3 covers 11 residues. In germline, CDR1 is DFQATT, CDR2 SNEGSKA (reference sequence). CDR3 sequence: CSALVRETQYF. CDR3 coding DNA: TGCAGTGCTCTAGTTCGGGAGACCCAGTACTTC.

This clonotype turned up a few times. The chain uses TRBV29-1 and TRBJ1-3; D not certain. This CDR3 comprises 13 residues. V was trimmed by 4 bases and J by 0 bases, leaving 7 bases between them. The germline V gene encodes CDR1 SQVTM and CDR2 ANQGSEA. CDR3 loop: CSVAQLSGNTIYF. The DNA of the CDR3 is TGCAGCGTTGCCCAGCTCTCTGGAAACACCATATATTTT.

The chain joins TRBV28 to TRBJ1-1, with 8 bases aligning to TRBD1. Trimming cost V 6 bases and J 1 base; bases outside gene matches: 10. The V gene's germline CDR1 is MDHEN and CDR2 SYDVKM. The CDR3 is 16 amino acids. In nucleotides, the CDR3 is TGTGCCAGCAGCACGATTCACAGGGGGGGGAACACTGAAGCTTTCTTT. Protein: CASSTIHRGGNTEAFF.

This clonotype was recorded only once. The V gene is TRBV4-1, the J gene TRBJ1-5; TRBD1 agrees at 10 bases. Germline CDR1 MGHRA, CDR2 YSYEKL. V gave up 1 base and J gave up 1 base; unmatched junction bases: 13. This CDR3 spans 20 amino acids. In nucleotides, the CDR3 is TGCGCCAGCAGCCAAGTTGTGGTAGGGACAGGGGTGGGAAGCAATCAGCCCCAGCATTTT. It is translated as CASSQVVVGTGVGSNQPQHF.

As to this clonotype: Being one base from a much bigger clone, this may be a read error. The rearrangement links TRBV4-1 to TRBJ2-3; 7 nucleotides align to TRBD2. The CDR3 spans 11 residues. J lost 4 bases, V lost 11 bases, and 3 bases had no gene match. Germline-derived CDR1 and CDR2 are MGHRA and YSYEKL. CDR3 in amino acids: CAGGSPDTQYF. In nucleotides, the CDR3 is TGCGCCGGCGGGAGCCCAGATACGCAGTATTTT.

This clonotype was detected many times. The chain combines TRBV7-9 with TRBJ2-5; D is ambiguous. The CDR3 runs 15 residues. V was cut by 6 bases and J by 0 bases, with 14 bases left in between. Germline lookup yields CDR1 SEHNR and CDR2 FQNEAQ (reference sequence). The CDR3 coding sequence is TGTGCCAGCAGTACCGCCCCAGAGTACCAAGAGACCCAGTACTTC. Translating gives CASSTAPEYQETQYF.